These 27 T cell receptor beta chains share one sample of origin, sequenced in a study of CD8 T cells in ankylosing spondylitis. TCRdb reprocessed the 5' RACE reads via MiXCR and lists one record per CDR3 protein. The sample carries a few hundred thousand distinct CDR3 sequences, roughly 18% recorded once. Findings of the study overall: Roughly 8 highly homologous variants made up a TCR beta motif, and this motif appeared characteristic of ankylosing spondylitis blood.

These receptors' targets are unknown. What was sequenced was blood, either unsorted or a sorted T cell fraction (not recorded which). The receptors were gathered from a male donor with ankylosing spondylitis.

The gene calls are TRBV6-5 and TRBJ2-5, with D tentatively TRBD2 (6 bases). Looked up from germline, CDR1 is MNHEY and CDR2 is SVGAGI. Trimming stripped 0 bases from V and 5 bases from J, with 10 bases between. The CDR3 has 14 residues. The CDR3 loop reads CASSYSAGGETQYF. As DNA, the CDR3 is TGTGCCAGCAGTTACTCCGCAGGAGGGGAGACCCAGTACTTC.

This clonotype was counted a few times. The chain links TRBV28 to TRBJ1-1, with D uncertain. CDR1 and CDR2 from the germline V gene are MDHEN and SYDVKM. The germline V and J ends were trimmed by 1 base and 4 bases, with 7 bases remaining between them. This CDR3 has 13 amino acids. CDR3 nucleotides: TGTGCCAGCAGTTTATATTTGGGCACTGAAGCTTTCTTT. Encoded protein: CASSLYLGTEAFF.

The chain uses TRBV7-2 and TRBJ2-2; 7 bases match TRBD1. Per germline, CDR1 SGHTA and CDR2 FQGNSA. The length of the CDR3 is 15 residues. V was pared by 3 bases and J by 5 bases, with 6 bases of the junction left unmatched. The CDR3 nucleotides are TGTGCCAGCAGCTTGTTGACAGGGAGAACCGGGGAGCTGTTTTTT. Protein sequence: CASSLLTGRTGELFF.

This sequence joins TRBV6-1 and TRBJ1-1, with D perhaps matching TRBD1 (5 bases). Between the trimmed V and J ends, which lost 1 base and 2 bases, there was a span of 14 bases. CDR3 length: 16 amino acids. Germline CDR1 is MNHNS and CDR2 is SASEGT. The CDR3: CASSEGGGELNTEAFF. The CDR3 bases are TGTGCCAGCAGTGAAGGCGGGGGGGAATTAAACACTGAAGCTTTCTTT.

This clonotype was seen just once. The V call is TRBV24-1, the J call TRBJ1-1, with D unresolved. The CDR3 spans 11 residues. With 3 bases removed from V and 7 bases from J, the gap between germline ends came to 5 bases. Per germline, CDR1 KGHDR and CDR2 SFDVKD. The CDR3 bases are TGTGCCACCAGTGATGGGTTTGAAGCTTTCTTT. Residues: CATSDGFEAFF.

This clonotype is a singleton in its sample. The rearrangement links TRBV27 to TRBJ2-2; tentative D call: TRBD1 (5 bases). V dropped 2 bases and J dropped 4 bases, with 8 bases sitting between them. The CDR3 loop spans 14 amino acids. Germline CDR1 and CDR2: MNHEY and SMNVEV (reference sequence). The CDR3 DNA is TGTGCCAGCAGTTTAAACAGGACCACCGGGGAGCTGTTTTTT. Protein product: CASSLNRTTGELFF.

This clonotype was seen more than once but under ten times. The V gene is TRBV28, the J gene TRBJ2-7; D remains unclear. The V and J ends lost 3 bases and 1 base respectively, with 13 bases between them. Per the germline V gene, CDR1 is MDHEN and CDR2 is SYDVKM. The CDR3 totals 15 residues. This CDR3 reads CASSLERLWSYEQYF. The CDR3 nucleotides are TGTGCCAGCAGTTTGGAGAGGCTTTGGTCCTACGAGCAGTACTTC.

The V call is TRBV28, the J call TRBJ1-5; D is possibly TRBD1 (5 bases). CDR1 MDHEN and CDR2 SYDVKM come from the germline V gene. V was shortened by 5 bases and J by 0 bases, with 20 bases between the two germline ends. The CDR3 runs to 18 residues. The DNA of the CDR3 is TGTGCCAGCAGTCTGTGGGGGTCGTCGACGGATAGCAATCAGCCCCAGCATTTT. Its translation is CASSLWGSSTDSNQPQHF.

The chain employs TRBV7-6 and TRBJ2-1, with 8 bases fitting TRBD2. The CDR3 has 16 amino acids. Per germline, CDR1 SGHVS and CDR2 FNYEAQ. V dropped 1 base and J dropped 8; count of bases not matched to a gene: 10. DNA for the CDR3: TGTGCCAGCAGCTTAGGCGTTAGCGGGATACGTGATGAGCAGTTCTTC. Protein: CASSLGVSGIRDEQFF.

V gene TRBV30 combines with J gene TRBJ1-4; a possible D gene is TRBD1 (5 bases). Trimming left V 1 base short and J 4 bases short, with 7 bases between. The CDR3 is 13 amino acids. Per the germline V gene, CDR1 is GTSNPN and CDR2 is SVGIG (reference sequence). Here the CDR3 DNA reads TGTGCCTGGAGTGGCGGGGGTAATGAAAAACTGTTTTTT. Its protein product is CAWSGGGNEKLFF.

This clonotype turned up a few times. The CDR3 DNA sequence: TGTGCCAGCAGTTATTGGACACCACTTTCACCCCTCCACTTT. Translation gives CASSYWTPLSPLHF. The chain is built from TRBV27 and TRBJ1-6; tentative D call: TRBD1 (5 bases). Trimming left V 4 bases short and J 9 bases short, with 13 bases between. Looked up from germline, CDR1 is MNHEY and CDR2 is SMNVEV (reference sequence). The CDR3 spans 14 residues.

This clonotype came up a few times. The chain combines TRBV7-6 with TRBJ2-5; D might be TRBD1 (6 bases). The CDR3 consists of 19 residues. Trimming left V 1 base short and J 1 base short, with 22 bases between. CDR1 is SGHVS, CDR2 FNYEAQ, per germline. The CDR3 DNA is TGTGCCAGCAGCTTAGACGAAGGGATGGACAGAGAGTTCCAAGAGACCCAGTACTTC. It encodes CASSLDEGMDREFQETQYF.

The chain has TRBV11-2 and TRBJ2-1, with 10 positions matching TRBD2. Germline trimming cut 5 bases from V and 0 bases from J; bases unmatched to any gene: 10. The germline gives CDR1 SGHAT, CDR2 FQNNGV. The CDR3 runs to 18 residues. CDR3 nucleotide sequence: TGTGCCAGCAGCCGGCCTAGCGGGGGCTACCTCTCCTACAATGAGCAGTTCTTC. Its protein is CASSRPSGGYLSYNEQFF.

The V and J genes are TRBV7-9 and TRBJ2-3; 8 bases are shared with TRBD2. The CDR3 length is 16 residues. Trimming took 8 bases from V and 1 from J; bases not matched to a gene: 11. The V gene's germline CDR1 is SEHNR and CDR2 FQNEAQ (reference sequence). The CDR3 here is CASQYEAGGRTDTQYF. CDR3 sequence (DNA): TGTGCCAGCCAGTATGAGGCGGGGGGACGCACAGATACGCAGTATTTT.

The CDR3 here is CASSLRFAGGDTQYF. In nucleotides, the CDR3 is TGTGCCAGCAGTCTGCGGTTCGCGGGAGGTGATACGCAGTATTTT. The V and J genes are TRBV12-3 or TRBV12-4 and TRBJ2-3, with TRBD2 identical over 8 bases. The CDR3 covers 15 residues. After removal of 5 bases from V and 6 bases from J, the junction contained 10 bases not matched to a gene.

This clonotype was detected only a few times. This chain's CDR3 is CASSPPTEYQETQYF. DNA of the CDR3: TGTGCCAGCAGCCCCCCGACAGAGTACCAAGAGACCCAGTACTTC. The V gene is TRBV7-9, the J gene TRBJ2-5, with D tentatively TRBD1 (5 bases). Germline V gene data show CDR1 as SEHNR and CDR2 as FQNEAQ (reference sequence). This CDR3 has 15 amino acids. Trimming stripped 5 bases from V and 0 bases from J, with 13 bases between.

This chain links TRBV29-1 with TRBJ1-1, with D tentatively TRBD1 (5 bases). CDR1 SQVTM and CDR2 ANQGSEA come from the germline V gene. Trimming pared 7 bases from V and 3 bases from J, leaving 18 bases between. CDR3 length: 14 residues. The CDR3 coding sequence is TGCAGCGCTACCAGGGTGTTCCGCGACACTGAAGCTTTCTTT. This gives the protein CSATRVFRDTEAFF.

This clonotype was observed many times. The rearrangement uses TRBV7-9 and TRBJ2-1; 11 bases map to TRBD2. The germline V gene encodes CDR1 SEHNR and CDR2 FQNEAQ (reference sequence). J lost 4 bases, V lost 5 bases, and 7 bases had no gene match. The CDR3 has 16 residues. CDR3 nucleotides: TGTGCCAGCAGCCCTCTAGCGGGAGGTCTGTACAATGAGCAGTTCTTC. Protein product: CASSPLAGGLYNEQFF. The variable domain in full, completed from reference TRBV7-9 and TRBJ2-1, reads DTGVSQNPRHKITKRGQNVTFRCDPISEHNRLYWYRQTLGQGPEFLTYFQNEAQLEKSRLLSDRFSAERPKGSFSTLEIQRTEQGDSAMYLCASSPLAGGLYNEQFFGPGTRLTVL.

The J gene is TRBJ2-7, the V gene TRBV6-6, with D perhaps TRBD2 (5 bases). The germline CDR1 and CDR2 sequences are MNHNY and SVGAGI (reference sequence). CDR3 length: 11 amino acids. V was pared by 6 bases and J by 6 bases, with 9 bases between. Here the CDR3 reads CASRYSGEQYF. The CDR3 nucleotides are TGTGCCAGCAGATACAGCGGCGAGCAGTACTTC.

This rearrangement joins TRBV6-1 to TRBJ1-1; D gene unclear. The CDR3 is 14 amino acids. From germline, CDR1 is MNHNS and CDR2 SASEGT. The V and J ends lost 7 bases and 7 bases respectively, with 19 bases between them. CDR3 sequence: CASTTSGSGGEAFF. The CDR3 bases are TGTGCCAGCACCACCTCAGGTTCCGGCGGTGAAGCTTTCTTT.

The chain employs TRBV2 and TRBJ2-2; D remains ambiguous. CDR3 size: 13 residues. Germline-derived CDR1 and CDR2 are SNHLY and FYNNEI. V was pared by 6 bases and J by 3 bases, with 8 bases between. The CDR3 DNA is TGTGCCAGCAGAGTAAGGGACACCGGGGAGCTGTTTTTT. Protein sequence: CASRVRDTGELFF.

This clonotype has a handful of counts. The V and J genes are TRBV5-8 and TRBJ2-1; D might be TRBD1 or TRBD2, each matching 5 bases. Trimming stripped 7 bases from V and 6 bases from J, with 23 bases between. This CDR3 contains 16 residues. Germline loops: CDR1 SGHTS, CDR2 YDEGEE. The CDR3 nucleotides read TGTGCCAGCGGATACCCGGGACCAGTAAAGGGCAATGAGCAGTTCTTC. Its translation: CASGYPGPVKGNEQFF.

This clonotype was picked up a small number of times. The rearrangement joins TRBV25-1 to TRBJ2-2, with a weak D call TRBD1 (5 bases). The V end was cut by 4 bases, the J end by 1 base, with 10 bases between. Germline loops: CDR1 MGHDK, CDR2 SYGVNS. CDR3 length: 15 amino acids. CDR3 DNA: TGTGCCAGCAGTGCCCGACAGATGAACACCGGGGAGCTGTTTTTT. This encodes CASSARQMNTGELFF.

The genes are TRBV9 and TRBJ2-2; TRBD2 agrees at 8 bases. Looked up from germline, CDR1 is SGDLS and CDR2 is YYNGEE. With V trimmed by 0 bases and J by 6 bases, 19 bases remained unmatched. The CDR3 has 20 amino acids. CDR3 residues: CASSVDPRPGGPDRAGELFF. In nucleotides, the CDR3 is TGTGCCAGCAGCGTAGATCCCCGTCCGGGAGGGCCTGATAGGGCCGGGGAGCTGTTTTTT.

The chain has TRBV6-1 and TRBJ2-5, with 10 bases that match TRBD2. The CDR3 is 17 residues long. Germline V lookup: CDR1 MNHNS, CDR2 SASEGT. Losses at the gene ends were 5 bases for V and 2 bases for J; bases not matched to a gene: 11. Written as DNA, the CDR3 is TGTGCCAGCAGTCATACCTATAGCGGGGGGATACAAGAGACCCAGTACTTC. Protein sequence: CASSHTYSGGIQETQYF.

This rearrangement joins TRBV2 to TRBJ1-2; D uncertain. The V gene's germline CDR1 is SNHLY and CDR2 FYNNEI. The V and J ends lost 6 bases and 0 bases respectively, with 11 bases between them. This CDR3 is 14 amino acids long. CDR3 DNA sequence: TGTGCCAGCAGAGGCAGTGGTACTAACTATGGCTACACCTTC. This codes for CASRGSGTNYGYTF.

This clonotype was detected a few times. The chain is built from TRBV5-4 and TRBJ1-4; D unresolved. V lost 0 bases, J lost 8 bases, and 8 bases lay in between. The CDR3 is made up of 13 amino acids. Germline V CDR1 and CDR2: SGHNT, YYREEE (reference sequence). In nucleotides, the CDR3 is TGTGCCAGCAGCTTGGGCTCTAGGGAAAAACTGTTTTTT. It codes for CASSLGSREKLFF.